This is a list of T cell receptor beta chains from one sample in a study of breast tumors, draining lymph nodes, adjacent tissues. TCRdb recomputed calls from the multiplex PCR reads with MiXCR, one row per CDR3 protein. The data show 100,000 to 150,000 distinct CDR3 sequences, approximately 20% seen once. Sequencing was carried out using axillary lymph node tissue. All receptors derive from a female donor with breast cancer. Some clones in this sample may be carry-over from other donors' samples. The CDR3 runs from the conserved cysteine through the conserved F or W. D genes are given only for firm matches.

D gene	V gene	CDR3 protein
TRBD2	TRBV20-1	CSAKTSGSTGELFF
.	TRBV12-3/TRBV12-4	CASSPGTPSHYGYTF
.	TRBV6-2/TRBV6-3	CASTQPQGNYEQYF
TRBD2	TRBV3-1	CASSQGLGAIGRDYEQYF
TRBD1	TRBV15	CATSTLGQGDRYF
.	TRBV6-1	CASSEMNRADTQYF
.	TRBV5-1	CASSASSRDPRGAGELFF
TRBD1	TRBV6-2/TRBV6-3	CASSYSWDRANNQPQHF
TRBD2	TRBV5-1	CASSLELASSYNEQFF
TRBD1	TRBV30	CAWSAMDRGNQPQHF
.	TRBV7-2	CASVSVRSYNEQFF
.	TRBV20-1	CSARGGTYNEQFF
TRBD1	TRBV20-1	CSARNDRGSYEQYF
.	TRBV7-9	CASSLMVYNEQFF
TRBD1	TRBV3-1	CASSRGQGNSPLHF
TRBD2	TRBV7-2	CASSLSGGRDNEQFF
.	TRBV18	CASSPQVGTGELFF
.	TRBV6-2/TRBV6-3	CASGYLYEQYF
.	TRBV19	CASRINRNTGELFF
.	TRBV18	CASSPQGSQETQYF
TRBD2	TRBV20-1	CSARFGGMGGTDTQYF
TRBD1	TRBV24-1	CATRSTGGTQYF
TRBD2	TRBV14	CASSQGTSGGNEQFF
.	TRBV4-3	CASSQDQAVSETQYF
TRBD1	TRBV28	CASSEDRVNYGYTF
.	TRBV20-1	CSAREGTQLNQPQHF
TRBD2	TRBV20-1	CSARSRGAGGRYNEQFF
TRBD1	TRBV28	CASSPSGQINEKLFF
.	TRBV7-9	CAGSPPTASGANVLTF
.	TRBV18	CASSPPNTDTQYF
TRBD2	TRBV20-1	CSAPPTLAGDEQYF
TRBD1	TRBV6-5	CASSRGQGNEQFF
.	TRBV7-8	CASRYSGETQYF
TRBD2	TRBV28	CATRPGGRPREDTQYF
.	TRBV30	CAWIDELNEQYF
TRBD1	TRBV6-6	CASSYPAARGRPYEQFF